This TCR beta chain was recorded in a study of early stage breast cancer tumors. As for the study in general: ER+/PR+/HER2- status applied to about 70% of the 16 invasive breast tumors. Seven to nine ER+/PR+/HER2- tumors were invasive ductal; a few were invasive lobular.

In its sample, this clone is medium-sized (0.01 to 0.1%). What it binds is not known. Regarding the study as a whole: Tumors had roughly 2.5-fold higher T cell density and higher clonality than adjacent normal breast tissue. In most of the 16 patients, blood comparison separated tumor from normal breast.

TCRdb's table, derived via immunoSEQ multiplex PCR, lists solely in-frame clones and lacks some. The table shows roughly 30,000 clones, with 70% to 75% occurring only once. The material sequenced was breast tumor tissue. The origin of this receptor is a person under 45 with breast cancer.

The CDR3 DNA reads TGTGCCAGCAGCCCACCGGGGTTAGCGGGAGGCCACGAGCAGTACTTC. Protein product: CASSPPGLAGGHEQYF. V gene TRBV11-2 combines with J gene TRBJ2-7; 10 bases match TRBD2. The V gene end was trimmed by 5 bases and the J gene end by 5 bases; junction bases not matched to a gene: 12. The CDR3 loop spans 16 amino acids. Germline CDR1 SGHAT, CDR2 FQNNGV.